Described below is a single T cell receptor (beta chain) sequence and its context. Its target is not known. Together with a sample-barcoded 5' primer, a J-beta primer mix was included in a second PCR lasting about 7 to 12 cycles. Every sample gave at least 2.5 million paired-end reads containing CDR3. One entry per CDR3 protein results from TCRdb running MiXCR on the 5' RACE reads. The data contain 850,000 to 1,000,000 distinct CDR3 sequences, just over 50% of them singletons. The sample originates from a study of blood T cells in healthy people across ages. Findings of the study overall: It was held that the diversity estimates obtained from one million T cells were underestimates. Getting older went along with TCR beta diversity per million T cells dropping roughly linearly. Diversity was higher, and naive CD4+ cells more numerous, in long-lived donors than in aged donors.

This CDR3 contains 15 residues. V was clipped by 3 bases and J by 3 bases, with 15 bases between them. The germline CDR1 and CDR2 sequences are MGHRA and YSYEKL. The specimen was blood. The chain employs TRBV4-1 and TRBJ2-7; D uncertain. This sequence originates from a woman aged 60-70 years in good health. DNA for the CDR3: TGCGCCAGCAGCCATCCCATAAGTGGAGTCTACGAGCAGTACTTC. Its translation: CASSHPISGVYEQYF.